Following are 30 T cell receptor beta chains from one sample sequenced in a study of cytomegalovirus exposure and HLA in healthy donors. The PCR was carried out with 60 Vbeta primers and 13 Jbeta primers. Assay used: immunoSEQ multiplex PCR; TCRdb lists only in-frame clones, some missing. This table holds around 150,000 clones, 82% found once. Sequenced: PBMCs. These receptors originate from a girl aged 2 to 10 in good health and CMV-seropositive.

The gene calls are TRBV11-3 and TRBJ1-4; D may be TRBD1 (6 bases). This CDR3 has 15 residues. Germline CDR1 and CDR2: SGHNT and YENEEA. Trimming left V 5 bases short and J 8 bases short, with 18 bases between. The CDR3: CASSPLQGKSEKLFF. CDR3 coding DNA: TGTGCCAGCAGCCCCTTACAGGGAAAAAGCGAAAAACTGTTTTTT.

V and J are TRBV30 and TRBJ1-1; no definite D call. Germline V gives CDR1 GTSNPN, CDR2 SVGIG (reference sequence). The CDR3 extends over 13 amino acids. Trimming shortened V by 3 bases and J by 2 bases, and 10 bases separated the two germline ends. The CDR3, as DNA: TGTGCCTGGAGGGTTGACTCAAACACTGAAGCTTTCTTT. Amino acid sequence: CAWRVDSNTEAFF.

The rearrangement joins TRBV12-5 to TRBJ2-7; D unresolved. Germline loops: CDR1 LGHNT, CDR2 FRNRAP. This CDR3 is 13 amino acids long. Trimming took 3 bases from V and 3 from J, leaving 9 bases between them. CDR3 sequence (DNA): TGTGCTAGTGGTTTAGGAGACTTCTACGAGCAGTACTTC. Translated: CASGLGDFYEQYF.

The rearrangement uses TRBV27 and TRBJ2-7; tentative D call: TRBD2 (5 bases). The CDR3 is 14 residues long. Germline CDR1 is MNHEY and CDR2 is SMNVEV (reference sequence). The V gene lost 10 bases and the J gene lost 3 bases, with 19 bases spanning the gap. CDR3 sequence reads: CATRPGSGYYEQYF. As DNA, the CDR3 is TGTGCCACCCGCCCTGGGAGCGGATACTACGAGCAGTACTTC.

The CDR3 DNA sequence: TGTGCCAGCAGCGTAGGTGGGGGGGAGAGTCAGCCCCAGCATTTT. Translating gives CASSVGGGESQPQHF. The rearrangement joins TRBV9 to TRBJ1-5; a weak D match, TRBD1 (5 bases). The length of the CDR3 is 15 residues. CDR1 is SGDLS, CDR2 YYNGEE, per germline. V was cut by 0 bases and J by 6 bases, with 13 bases left in between.

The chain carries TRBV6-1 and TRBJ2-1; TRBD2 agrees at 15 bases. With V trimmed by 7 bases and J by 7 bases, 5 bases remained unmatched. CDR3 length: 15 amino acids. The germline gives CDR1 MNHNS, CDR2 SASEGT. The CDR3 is CASTLGLAGGNEQFF. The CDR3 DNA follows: TGTGCCAGCACCCTTGGACTAGCGGGAGGGAATGAGCAGTTCTTC.

The CDR3 sequence: CASSWTGADLDTF. The CDR3 nucleotides are TGTGCCAGCAGTTGGACAGGGGCGGATTTAGACACCTTC. This chain joins TRBV2 and TRBJ1-2, with TRBD1 identical over 9 bases. CDR1 and CDR2 (germline): SNHLY, FYNNEI. With V trimmed by 5 bases and J by 12 bases, 10 bases remained unmatched. This CDR3 spans 13 amino acids.

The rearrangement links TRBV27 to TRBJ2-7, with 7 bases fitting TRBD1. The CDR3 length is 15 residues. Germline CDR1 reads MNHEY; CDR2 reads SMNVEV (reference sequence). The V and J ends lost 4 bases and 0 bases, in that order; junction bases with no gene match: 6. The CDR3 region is CASSSGQAYSYEQYF. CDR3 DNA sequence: TGTGCCAGCAGTTCCGGACAGGCTTACTCCTACGAGCAGTACTTC.

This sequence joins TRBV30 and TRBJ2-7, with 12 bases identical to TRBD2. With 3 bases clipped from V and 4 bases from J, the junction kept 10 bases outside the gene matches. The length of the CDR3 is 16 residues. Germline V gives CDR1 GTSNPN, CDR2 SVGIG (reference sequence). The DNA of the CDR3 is TGTGCCTGGAGCCCACTAGCGGGAGGAGGTATATACGAGCAGTACTTC. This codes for CAWSPLAGGGIYEQYF.

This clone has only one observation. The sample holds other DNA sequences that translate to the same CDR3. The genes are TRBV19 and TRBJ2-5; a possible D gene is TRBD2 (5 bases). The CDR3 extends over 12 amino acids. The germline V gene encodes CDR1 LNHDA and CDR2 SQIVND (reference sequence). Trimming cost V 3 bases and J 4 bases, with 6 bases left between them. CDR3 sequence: CASSIGGETQYF. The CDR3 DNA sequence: TGTGCCAGTAGTATTGGAGGAGAGACCCAGTACTTC.

CDR3 residues: CASSSGTVRNEQYF. CDR3 nucleotides: TGTGCCAGCAGCTCCGGGACAGTGCGTAACGAGCAGTACTTC. The gene calls are TRBV28 and TRBJ2-7; TRBD1 matches at 7 bases. Germline loops: CDR1 MDHEN, CDR2 SYDVKM. With 6 bases clipped from V and 5 bases from J, the junction kept 10 bases outside the gene matches. This CDR3 comprises 14 residues.

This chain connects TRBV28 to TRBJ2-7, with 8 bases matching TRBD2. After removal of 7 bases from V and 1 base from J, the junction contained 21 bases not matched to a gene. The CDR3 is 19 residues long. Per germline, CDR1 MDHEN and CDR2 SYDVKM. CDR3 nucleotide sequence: TGTGCCAGCACTGGGAGCGGGAGCCTTACTAAGGGAGCGTCCTACGAGCAGTACTTC. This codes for CASTGSGSLTKGASYEQYF.

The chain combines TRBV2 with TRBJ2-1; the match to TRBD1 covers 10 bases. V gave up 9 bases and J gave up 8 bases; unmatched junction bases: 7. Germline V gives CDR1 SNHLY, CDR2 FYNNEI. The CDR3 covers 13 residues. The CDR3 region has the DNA TGTGCCAGGGCTGGGGACAGGGGCTATGAGCAGTTCTTC. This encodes CARAGDRGYEQFF.

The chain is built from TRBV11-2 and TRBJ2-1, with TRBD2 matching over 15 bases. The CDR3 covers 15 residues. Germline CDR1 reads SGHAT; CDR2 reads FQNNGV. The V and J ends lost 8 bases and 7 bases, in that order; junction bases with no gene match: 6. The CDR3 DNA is TGTGCCAGCGGAATCGGGACTAGCGGGGGGAATGAGCAGTTCTTC. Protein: CASGIGTSGGNEQFF.

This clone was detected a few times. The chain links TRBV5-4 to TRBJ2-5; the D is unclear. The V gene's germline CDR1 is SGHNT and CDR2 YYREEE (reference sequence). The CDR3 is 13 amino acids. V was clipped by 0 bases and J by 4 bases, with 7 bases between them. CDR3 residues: CASSLAYLETQYF. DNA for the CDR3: TGTGCCAGCAGCTTGGCGTATCTAGAGACCCAGTACTTC. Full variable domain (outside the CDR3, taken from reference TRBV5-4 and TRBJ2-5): ETGVTQSPTHLIKTRGQQVTLRCSSQSGHNTVSWYQQALGQGPQFIFQYYREEENGRGNFPPRFSGLQFPNYSSELNVNALELDDSALYLCASSLAYLETQYFGPGTRLLVL.

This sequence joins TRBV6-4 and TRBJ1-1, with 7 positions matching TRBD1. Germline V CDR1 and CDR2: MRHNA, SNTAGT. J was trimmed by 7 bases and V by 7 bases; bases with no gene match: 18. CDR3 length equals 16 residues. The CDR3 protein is CASNTDRVLFYYEAFF. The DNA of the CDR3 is TGTGCCAGCAATACCGACAGGGTTCTGTTTTATTATGAAGCTTTCTTT.

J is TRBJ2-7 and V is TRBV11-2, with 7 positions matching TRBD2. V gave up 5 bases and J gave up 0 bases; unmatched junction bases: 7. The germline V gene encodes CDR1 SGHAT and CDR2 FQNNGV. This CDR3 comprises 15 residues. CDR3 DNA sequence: TGTGCCAGCAGCCCGGGGGGAGGGCCCTCCTACGAGCAGTACTTC. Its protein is CASSPGGGPSYEQYF.

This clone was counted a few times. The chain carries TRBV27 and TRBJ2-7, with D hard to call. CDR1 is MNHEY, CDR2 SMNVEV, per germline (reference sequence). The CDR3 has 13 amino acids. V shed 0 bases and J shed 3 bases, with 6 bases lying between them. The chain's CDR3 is CASSLSSYYEQYF. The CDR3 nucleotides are TGTGCCAGCAGTTTATCTTCCTACTACGAGCAGTACTTC.

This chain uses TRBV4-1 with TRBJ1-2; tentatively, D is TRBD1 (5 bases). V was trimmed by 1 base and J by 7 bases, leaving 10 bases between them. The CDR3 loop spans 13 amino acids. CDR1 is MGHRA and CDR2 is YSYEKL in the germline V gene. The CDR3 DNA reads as TGCGCCAGCAGCCAAGCGGGGGGTGCTGGCTACACCTTC. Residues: CASSQAGGAGYTF.

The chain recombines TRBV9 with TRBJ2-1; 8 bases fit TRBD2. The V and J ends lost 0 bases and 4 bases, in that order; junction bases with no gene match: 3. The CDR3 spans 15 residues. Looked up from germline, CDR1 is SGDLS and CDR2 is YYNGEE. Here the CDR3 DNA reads TGTGCCAGCAGCGTAGTGGGGACTAGATACAATGAGCAGTTCTTC. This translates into CASSVVGTRYNEQFF. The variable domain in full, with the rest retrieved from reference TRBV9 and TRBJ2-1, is DSGVTQTPKHLITATGQRVTLRCSPRSGDLSVYWYQQSLDQGLQFLIQYYNGEERAKGNILERFSAQQFPDLHSELNLSSLELGDSALYFCASSVVGTRYNEQFFGPGTRLTVL.

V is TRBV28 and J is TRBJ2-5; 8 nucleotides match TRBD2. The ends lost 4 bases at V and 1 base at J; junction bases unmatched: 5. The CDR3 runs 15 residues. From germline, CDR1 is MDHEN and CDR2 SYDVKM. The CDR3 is CASSSGGVGQETQYF. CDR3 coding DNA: TGTGCCAGCAGTTCGGGGGGGGTTGGCCAAGAGACCCAGTACTTC.

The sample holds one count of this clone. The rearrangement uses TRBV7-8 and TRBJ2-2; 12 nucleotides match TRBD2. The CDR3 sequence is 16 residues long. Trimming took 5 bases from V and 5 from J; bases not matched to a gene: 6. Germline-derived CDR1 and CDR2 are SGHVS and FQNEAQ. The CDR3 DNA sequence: TGTGCCAGCAGCCGACTAGCGGGAGTTAGGACCGGGGAGCTGTTTTTT. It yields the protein CASSRLAGVRTGELFF. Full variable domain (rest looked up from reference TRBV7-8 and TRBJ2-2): GAGVSQSPRYKVAKRGQDVALRCDPISGHVSLFWYQQALGQGPEFLTYFQNEAQLDKSGLPSDRFFAERPEGSVSTLKIQRTQQEDSAVYLCASSRLAGVRTGELFFGEGSRLTVL.

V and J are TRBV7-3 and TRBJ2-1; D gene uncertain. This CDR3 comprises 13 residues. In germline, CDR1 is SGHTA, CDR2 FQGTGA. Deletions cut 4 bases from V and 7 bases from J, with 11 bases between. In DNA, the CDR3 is TGTGCCAGCAGCTCCTCTCCCTCGAATGAGCAGTTCTTC. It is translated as CASSSSPSNEQFF. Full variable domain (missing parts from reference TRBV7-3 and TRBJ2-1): GAGVSQTPSNKVTEKGKYVELRCDPISGHTALYWYRQSLGQGPEFLIYFQGTGAADDSGLPNDRFFAVRPEGSVSTLKIQRTERGDSAVYLCASSSSPSNEQFFGPGTRLTVL.

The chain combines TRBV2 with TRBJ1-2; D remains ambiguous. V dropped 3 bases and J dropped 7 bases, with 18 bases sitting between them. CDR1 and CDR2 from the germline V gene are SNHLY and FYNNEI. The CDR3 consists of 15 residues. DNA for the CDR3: TGTGCCAGCAGTGAGGGTGGCACCCCTAGCGGTGGCTACACCTTC. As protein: CASSEGGTPSGGYTF. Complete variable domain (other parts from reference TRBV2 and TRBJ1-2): EPEVTQTPSHQVTQMGQEVILRCVPISNHLYFYWYRQILGQKVEFLVSFYNNEISEKSEIFDDQFSVERPDGSNFTLKIRSTKLEDSAMYFCASSEGGTPSGGYTFGSGTRLTVV.

CDR3 in DNA: TGTGCCAGCAGTCACAGGATAAATGGAAACACCATATATTTT. Translated: CASSHRINGNTIYF. This rearrangement joins TRBV2 to TRBJ1-3, with D possibly matching TRBD1 (5 bases). Germline V gives CDR1 SNHLY, CDR2 FYNNEI. The V end lost 5 bases, the J end lost 3 bases, and 11 bases lay between the germline ends. The CDR3 sequence is 14 residues long.

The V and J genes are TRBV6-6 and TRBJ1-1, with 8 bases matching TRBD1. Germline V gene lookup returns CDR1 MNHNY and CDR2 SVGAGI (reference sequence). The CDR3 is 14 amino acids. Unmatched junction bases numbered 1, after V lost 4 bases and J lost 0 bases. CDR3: CASSSGQVNTEAFF. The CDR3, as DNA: TGTGCCAGCAGTTCGGGACAGGTGAACACTGAAGCTTTCTTT.

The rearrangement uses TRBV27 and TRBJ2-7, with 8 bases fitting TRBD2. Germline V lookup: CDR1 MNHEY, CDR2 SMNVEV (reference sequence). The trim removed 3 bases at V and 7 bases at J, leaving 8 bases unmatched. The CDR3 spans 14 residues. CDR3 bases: TGTGCCAGCAGTTTTGATAGCGGGAAAGGAGAGCAGTACTTC. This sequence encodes CASSFDSGKGEQYF.

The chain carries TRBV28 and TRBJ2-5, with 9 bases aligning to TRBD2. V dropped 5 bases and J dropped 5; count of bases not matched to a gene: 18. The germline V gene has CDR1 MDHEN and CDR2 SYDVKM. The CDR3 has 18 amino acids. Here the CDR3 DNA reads TGTGCCAGCAGTGCCCGTGGTGGTAGCGGGAGAGGAGGGGAGACCCAGTACTTC. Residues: CASSARGGSGRGGETQYF.

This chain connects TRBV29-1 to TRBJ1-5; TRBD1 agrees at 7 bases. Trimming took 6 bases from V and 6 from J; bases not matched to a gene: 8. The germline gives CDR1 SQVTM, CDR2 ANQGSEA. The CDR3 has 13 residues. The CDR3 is CSVGTAPRQPQHF. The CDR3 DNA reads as TGCAGCGTGGGGACAGCCCCGCGTCAGCCCCAGCATTTT.

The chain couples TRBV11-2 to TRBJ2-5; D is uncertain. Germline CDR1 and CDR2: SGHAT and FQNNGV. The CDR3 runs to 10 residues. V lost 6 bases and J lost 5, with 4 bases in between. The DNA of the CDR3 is TGTGCCAGCAGTTCGGAGACCCAGTACTTC. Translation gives CASSSETQYF.